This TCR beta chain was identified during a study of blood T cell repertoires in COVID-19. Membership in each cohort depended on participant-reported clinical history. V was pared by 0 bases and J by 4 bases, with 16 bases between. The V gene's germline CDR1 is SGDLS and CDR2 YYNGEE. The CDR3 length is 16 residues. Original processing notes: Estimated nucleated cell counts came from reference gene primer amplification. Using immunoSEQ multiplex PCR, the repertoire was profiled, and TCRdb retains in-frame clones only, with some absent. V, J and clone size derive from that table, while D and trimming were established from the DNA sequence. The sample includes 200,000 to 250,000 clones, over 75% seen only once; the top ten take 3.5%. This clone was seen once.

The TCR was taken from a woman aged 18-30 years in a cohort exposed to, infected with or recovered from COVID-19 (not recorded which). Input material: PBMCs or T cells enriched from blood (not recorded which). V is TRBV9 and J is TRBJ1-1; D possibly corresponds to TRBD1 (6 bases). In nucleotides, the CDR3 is TGTGCCAGCAGCGTAGGCCAGGGGCACTGGGGCACTGAAGCTTTCTTT. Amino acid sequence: CASSVGQGHWGTEAFF.